This T cell receptor (beta chain) came from a study of T cell repertoires in cytomegalovirus infection. TCRdb re-analysed the reads in MiXCR, keeping a single row per CDR3 protein. The sample has fewer than 300,000 distinct CDR3 sequences; about 26% are singletons. This clonotype turned up a few times. Trimming shortened V by 2 bases and J by 1 base, and 10 bases separated the two germline ends. The CDR3 length is 15 residues. Germline CDR1 is MDHEN and CDR2 is SYDVKM. Sequencing used PBMCs. The chain has TRBV28 and TRBJ2-3; D possibly corresponds to TRBD2 (6 bases). This clonotype originated in a human donor in good health (CMV status not recorded). Some clones in this sample may be carry-over from other donors' samples. The CDR3 loop is CASSLAGSGTDTQYF. The CDR3 coding sequence is TGTGCCAGCAGTTTAGCGGGGTCGGGCACAGATACGCAGTATTTT.